The 6 T cell receptor beta chains below were found in one sample sequenced in a study of blood T cells in healthy people across ages. For the second PCR, which ran for roughly 6 to 12 cycles, a sample-barcoded 5' primer and a J-beta primer mix were used. Using its own MiXCR run on the 5' RACE reads, TCRdb lists one record per CDR3 protein. The repertoire holds roughly 700,000 distinct CDR3 sequences, with around 49% as singletons. Input material: blood. These receptors originate from a woman aged 55 to 70 in good health.

A few counts support this clonotype. The chain carries TRBV7-3 and TRBJ2-5, with 7 bases identical to TRBD2. The CDR3 spans 16 residues. Trimming removed 6 bases from V and 11 bases from J; junction bases left unmatched: 21. The germline V gene encodes CDR1 SGHTA and CDR2 FQGTGA. CDR3 sequence (DNA): TGTGCCAGCAGTCCCCCTGGGGCTAGCGGTTACAATGAGCAGTACTTC. Protein product: CASSPPGASGYNEQYF.

There are a few counts of this clonotype. This chain connects TRBV28 to TRBJ2-4; D call uncertain. The end of the DNA is better explained by TRBJ2-7, so the J call may be wrong. The length of the CDR3 is 12 residues. Looked up from germline, CDR1 is MDHEN and CDR2 is SYDVKM. In nucleotides, the CDR3 is TGTGCCAGCAGGTTACCCAATTACGAGCAGTACTTC. This codes for CASRLPNYEQYF.

A note on this clonotype: One end of the junction does not line up with germline, which may come from a read error. This chain connects TRBV20-1 to TRBJ1-6; possible D gene TRBD1, 5 bases. This CDR3 is built from 13 residues. Germline lookup yields CDR1 DFQATT and CDR2 SNEGSKA (reference sequence). CDR3 sequence reads: CSARVRQISPPHF. In nucleotides, the CDR3 is TGCAGTGCTAGAGTGAGACAGATTTCACCCCCCCACTTT.

The chain's CDR3 is CASRLAGDSYNEQYV. In nucleotides, the CDR3 is TGTGCCAGCAGACTAGCGGGAGATTCTTACAATGAGCAGTACGTC. The genes are TRBV12-3 or TRBV12-4 and TRBJ2-1, with TRBD2 matching over 11 bases. The better agreement between TRBJ2-7 and the DNA end casts doubt on the J call. The CDR3 has 15 residues.

The CDR3 protein is CASSPTSGGYEQYF. CDR3 DNA sequence: TGTGCCAGCAGCCCAACTAGCGGAGGATACGAGCAGTACTTC. The V call is TRBV6-5, the J call TRBJ2-7; 8 bases align to TRBD2. This CDR3 region has 14 residues. V dropped 6 bases and J dropped 4; count of bases not matched to a gene: 8. From germline, CDR1 is MNHEY and CDR2 SVGAGI.

The CDR3 nucleotides are TGTGCCAGCTCACCTACACAGGGCTTCGAGCAGTACTTC. Its protein is CASSPTQGFEQYF. V usage is TRBV18 and J usage is TRBJ2-5, with D tentatively TRBD1 (6 bases). The J call is uncertain, as TRBJ2-7 better fits the DNA end. The germline V gene encodes CDR1 KGHSH and CDR2 LQKENI. The CDR3 loop spans 13 amino acids.